This TCR beta chain was recorded in a study of molecular identifiers for immune sequencing clone quantification. The authors built bulk TCR libraries by previously described methods with listed TCR primers. TCRdb processed the PCR reads anew with MiXCR; each CDR3 protein has one entry. The sample lists approximately 550,000 distinct CDR3 sequences; around 21% were seen once. Construction of naive CD8 libraries employed about 19,000 to 1,000,000 sorted cells together with 10%, 30% or 50% RNA. Specimen: naive CD8+ T cells from blood, with Jurkat cell RNA spiked in. The subset here: FACS-sorted CD8+CD4-CCR7+CD45RA+ naive T cells. The origin of this receptor is a human donor in good health. Some libraries in this study had Jurkat cell RNA spiked in.

The CDR3 DNA is TGTGCCAGCAGCCCAGTCCCCGGTCCTCACTACGAGCAGTACTTC. Translation gives CASSPVPGPHYEQYF. V and J are TRBV11-2 and TRBJ2-7; D gene ambiguous. This CDR3 has 15 amino acids. The V end was cut by 5 bases, the J end by 3 bases, with 17 bases between. CDR1 is SGHAT and CDR2 is FQNNGV in the germline V gene.